The present T cell receptor beta chain was sequenced within a study of blood T cell repertoires in COVID-19 (dated by TCRdb to the early 2020s). General notes on the study: Collaborator samples came from the United States, Italy and Spain and covered acute and convalescent phases of COVID-19. The samples were drawn from two sources: the first 160 participants of the ongoing ImmuneRACE study, and over 950 subjects contributed by 6 global collaborators. The prospective study material was composed of cDNA or gDNA derived from T cells, B-cell-depleted T cells, or PBMCs. Where HLA class I and class II types were available, the types were taken from metadata supplied by the sample provider, not from assay-based typing. Subjects who had been exposed to COVID-19, were actively infected with it, or had recovered from it provided the deeply sampled blood TCRbeta repertoires that made up the dataset. The repertoires were released in a freely available public database meant as a resource for research on the immune response to SARS-CoV-2. Nearly every sample came with metadata listing a de-identified subject ID, COVID-19 status, age in years and sex. Broader findings and caveats from the paper: The quantity of clinical and demographic metadata differed by source and by participant and was supplied without curation.

The immunoSEQ Assay, a bias-controlled multiplex PCR, was used to amplify TCRbeta CDR3 regions from genomic DNA. The study's own analysis went as follows. Within the assay, amplification of reference gene primers was used to estimate how many nucleated cells each sample contained. To quantify the absolute abundance of each unique TCRbeta CDR3 rearrangement, sequence reads were collapsed and filtered. For each sample, productive Simpson clonality was calculated as the square root of Simpson's diversity index across productive rearrangements. TCRdb re-hosts the immuneACCESS table, in-frame sequences only. Its copies lack some clones; in the studies checked, an unresolved V gene accounts for under half of them, and the cause for the rest is not known. Clone size and V and J calls were adopted from that table, with D and trimming inferred from the DNA. Within this sample are tens of thousands of clones, with 84% of them counted one time only. The ten biggest clones cover more than 15% of the sample.

In its sample, this clone was seen once. Its binding antigen is unknown. No clone much larger than this one lies a single base away; base qualities are absent. Collaborating institutions collected whole blood in K2EDTA tubes following their own protocols. For TCRbeta analysis, collaborators shipped samples in one of three forms: frozen whole blood, isolated PBMCs, or DNA extracted from either of those sample types. V is pared back by 5 bases and J by 1 base, with 11 bases lying between the germline termini. Sequences SGHVS (CDR1) and FQNEAQ (CDR2) are obtained from the germline V gene. Counted from cysteine to phenylalanine, this CDR3 has 14 amino acids. Solely the CDR3 DNA is kept, with 42 bases framed from the first base.

Sequencing used peripheral blood. This chain is built from TRBV7-8 and TRBJ2-5, with a weak D call of TRBD2 (6 bases match). The sequence was collected from a man between 65 and 85 years old with active COVID-19. In nucleotides, the sequence is TGTGCCAGCAGCCGAGGGGACTTCCAAGAGACCCAGTACTTC. It encodes CASSRGDFQETQYF.